This T cell receptor beta chain was recorded in a study of response to subunit inactivated influenza vaccine. Study-wide results and caveats: Researchers suggested that each seasonal influenza vaccination recruits few new T cells.

The CDR3 has 16 residues. V was pared by 1 base and J by 12 bases, with 22 bases between. CDR1 is SGHAT and CDR2 is FQNNGV in the germline V gene. This clonotype was seen only a few times. Antigen specificity is unknown. TCRdb itself ran the RT-PCR reads through MiXCR, one entry per CDR3 protein. The profile covers under 950,000 distinct CDR3 sequences, with about 20% appearing a single time and 10% taken by the ten largest. The chain combines TRBV11-2 with TRBJ2-1; D may be TRBD1 (6 bases). The origin of this receptor is a man in his fifties who received an inactivated influenza vaccine. Sequences were derived from PBMCs from blood, sampled about 5 days after vaccination. The CDR3 region has the DNA TGTGCCAGCAGCTTAGTGATATCCGATTACAGGGATGGGCAGTTCTTC. This translates into CASSLVISDYRDGQFF.